A selection of T cell receptor beta chains follows, all from one sample in a study of cytomegalovirus exposure and HLA in healthy donors. Data came from immunoSEQ multiplex PCR; TCRdb stores just in-frame clones and leaves some out. Among fewer than 150,000 clones listed, around 81% were seen once. What was sequenced was PBMCs. These receptors all come from a male donor in good health and CMV-seronegative. The CDR3 runs from the conserved cysteine through the conserved F or W. Fields, in order: D gene, V gene, clone size, J gene, CDR3 DNA, CDR3 protein. The D gene is left open where the match is weak. The size of a clone is reported for some rows only, either as once, few or many, or as a class for expanded clones.

>TRBD2|TRBV5-1|NA|TRBJ2-5
TGCGCCAGCAGCTTGGCTAGCGGGAGGATAGAGACCCAGTACTTC
CASSLASGRIETQYF
>TRBD1|TRBV7-3|NA|TRBJ1-1
TGTGCCAGCAGGTTACAGGGGGCTGGCACTGAAGCTTTCTTT
CASRLQGAGTEAFF
>NA|TRBV7-8|NA|TRBJ2-2
TGTGCCAGCAGCGCGGGGGCGGGGGAGCTGTTTTTT
CASSAGAGELFF
>NA|TRBV14|NA|TRBJ2-3
TGTGCCAGCAGGATGGAGGTAATGCCCTCCGGGTTCACAGATACGCAGTATTTT
CASRMEVMPSGFTDTQYF
>TRBD1|TRBV7-9|NA|TRBJ1-2
TGTGCCAGCAGCTTAGTGGGACAGCCCTATGGCTACACCTTC
CASSLVGQPYGYTF
>TRBD2|TRBV7-9|NA|TRBJ2-3
TGTGCCAGCAGCCTGAATAGCGGGGGGAGCACAGATACGCAGTATTTT
CASSLNSGGSTDTQYF
>NA|TRBV7-6|few|TRBJ2-1
TGTGCCAGCAGCTTAAATCCTAGCGCCGGGATTTCCTACAATGAGCAGTTCTTC
CASSLNPSAGISYNEQFF
>TRBD2|TRBV7-3|NA|TRBJ2-2
TGTGCCAGCAGCTCGGGACTACAAAACACCGGGGAGCTGTTTTTT
CASSSGLQNTGELFF
>TRBD1|TRBV9|NA|TRBJ1-2
TGTGCCAGCAGCGCTCGGGACAGCCTTATTTATGGCTACACCTTC
CASSARDSLIYGYTF
>NA|TRBV6-4|few|TRBJ2-1
TGTGCCAGCAGTGACTCCCCGAGCTCCTACAATGAGCAGTTCTTC
CASSDSPSSYNEQFF
>TRBD1|TRBV19|NA|TRBJ1-2
TGTGCCAGTAGTCTCCCGACAGGGTGGAGGGGCTACACCTTC
CASSLPTGWRGYTF
>NA|TRBV18|NA|TRBJ1-2
TGTGCCAGCTCACCAGGAGGCCAGATGCACTATGGCTACACCTTC
CASSPGGQMHYGYTF
>NA|TRBV30|NA|TRBJ1-2
TGTGCCTGGAGTACCGGGAGAGACTATGGCTACACCTTC
CAWSTGRDYGYTF
>NA|TRBV6-5|NA|TRBJ2-7
TGTGCCAGCAGTTACTCGGGACGGGGGGCTTACGAGCAGTACTTC
CASSYSGRGAYEQYF
>NA|TRBV5-6|once|TRBJ2-5
TGTGCCAGCAGCTTGTTGGGAGGCCAAGAGACCCAGTACTTC
CASSLLGGQETQYF
>NA|TRBV10-3|NA|TRBJ2-3
TGTGCCATCAGTGAGGGCCGTGTTGCAGATACGCAGTATTTT
CAISEGRVADTQYF
>NA|TRBV4-3|few|TRBJ1-5
TGCGCCAGCAGCGAAGGGGAGGGAAAGCCCCAGCATTTT
CASSEGEGKPQHF
>TRBD1|TRBV18|NA|TRBJ1-1
TGTGCCAGCTCACCTCTAGGGACAGGGGGTCCACGGACTGAAGCTTTCTTT
CASSPLGTGGPRTEAFF
>NA|TRBV4-2|NA|TRBJ2-7
TGTGCCAGCAGCCAAGGCGGGATCAGCGGGGAGCAGTACTTC
CASSQGGISGEQYF
>TRBD2|TRBV2|few|TRBJ2-1
TGTGCCAGCAGTGACGGGACTAGCGGCTACAATGAGCAGTTCTTC
CASSDGTSGYNEQFF
>NA|TRBV9|NA|TRBJ2-1
TGTGCCAGCAGCGTACTCATTGTGGGAGGAAATGGGGATGAGCAGTTCTTC
CASSVLIVGGNGDEQFF
>TRBD1|TRBV7-2|NA|TRBJ2-5
TGTGCCAGCAGCAGAGGGGACAGGGGACTAGAGACCCAGTACTTC
CASSRGDRGLETQYF
>TRBD1|TRBV5-1|once|TRBJ1-1
TGCGCCAGCAGCGGAAGGACAGGGACGTCGAACACTGAAGCTTTCTTT
CASSGRTGTSNTEAFF
>NA|TRBV5-4|NA|TRBJ1-3
TGTGCCAGCAGCTCGCGGGCCCCTGGGGTCTCTGGAAACACCATATATTTT
CASSSRAPGVSGNTIYF
>NA|TRBV28|NA|TRBJ1-5
TGTGCCAGCAGTTTACGACAGGCCCGAAGGGATCAGCCCCAGCATTTT
CASSLRQARRDQPQHF
>NA|TRBV7-2|NA|TRBJ2-7
TGTGCCAGCAGTCGGACAGTCTTATACGAGCAGTACTTC
CASSRTVLYEQYF
>NA|TRBV11-3|NA|TRBJ2-5
TGTGCCAGCAGCGAGCGTAGCGGCTCGTCAGAGACCCAGTACTTC
CASSERSGSSETQYF
>NA|TRBV18|NA|TRBJ1-1
TGTGCCAGCTCAAGTAAAAGGGGGAACACTGAAGCTTTCTTT
CASSSKRGNTEAFF
>TRBD1|TRBV7-9|NA|TRBJ2-1
TGTGCCAGCAGCTCAGACAGGGCTAGCTCCTACAATGAGCAGTTCTTC
CASSSDRASSYNEQFF
>NA|TRBV7-9|NA|TRBJ1-2
TGTGCCAGCAGCTCCACCGGGGGGCACGATGGCTACACCTTC
CASSSTGGHDGYTF
>NA|TRBV18|NA|TRBJ1-1
TGTGCCAGCTCACCTGTCCGGGGCGCGGGGACTGAAGCTTTCTTT
CASSPVRGAGTEAFF
>NA|TRBV29-1|NA|TRBJ2-1
TGCAGCGTTGATGAGGGAGATCGGCAGTTCTTC
CSVDEGDRQFF
>TRBD1|TRBV7-2|NA|TRBJ1-4
TGTGCCAGCAGCCTTAGGGGACAGGGTAATGAAAAACTGTTTTTT
CASSLRGQGNEKLFF
>TRBD2|TRBV30|NA|TRBJ2-3
TGTGCCTGGGTACGCGAGGGGACTAGCGGGAGTGTGTTCGTGGTAGATACGCAGTATTTT
CAWVREGTSGSVFVVDTQYF
>NA|TRBV25-1|NA|TRBJ2-4
TGTGCCAGCAGTGAATATAGAGAAAACATTCAGTACTTC
CASSEYRENIQYF
>NA|TRBV7-7|NA|TRBJ1-3
TGTGCTAGCAGCAGCAGCATCAAGGACATAAACTCTGGAAACACCATATATTTT
CASSSSIKDINSGNTIYF
>NA|TRBV19|NA|TRBJ1-2
TGTGCCAGTAGCCCCGGAACAGGGAGGGATCCCAACTATGGCTACACCTTC
CASSPGTGRDPNYGYTF